This is a list of T cell receptor beta chains from one sample in a study of blood T cell repertoires in COVID-19. The repertoire was sequenced with immunoSEQ multiplex PCR; TCRdb's copy has only in-frame clones and lacks some. The sample contains about 330,000 clones, roughly nine tenths of which appear only once. Sequenced input: PBMCs or T cells enriched from blood (not recorded which). Receptor source: a woman aged 25 to 39 who had recovered from COVID-19. Both conserved end residues are part of each CDR3. Each record gives: V gene, D gene, clone size, J gene, CDR3 DNA, CDR3 protein. D genes are given only for firm matches. Not all rows give a size; the values are once, few, many and, for expanded clones, a class.

>TRBV9|-|-|TRBJ2-1
TGTGCCAGCAGCGTAGGGGCCAGGGAGGTTAGCTCCTACAATGAGCAGTTCTTC
CASSVGAREVSSYNEQFF
>TRBV10-3|TRBD1|-|TRBJ1-3
TGTGCCATCAGTGGAACGACAGGGATGGGCTCTGGAAACACCATATATTTT
CAISGTTGMGSGNTIYF
>TRBV12-2|-|-|TRBJ1-1
TGTGCAAGTCGCTTAGCCCATACCGGGACAGAGAACACTGAAGCTTTCTTT
CASRLAHTGTENTEAFF
>TRBV7-3|TRBD2|-|TRBJ2-5
TGTGCCACCTCGGGGGGGCGAGTTGATGGATTACGGACCCAGTACTTC
CATSGGRVDGLRTQYF
>TRBV19|-|few|TRBJ1-5
TGTGCCAGTAAAGGTTTAGGGGCGGGAAGGGAGCCCCAGCATTTT
CASKGLGAGREPQHF
>TRBV9|TRBD1|-|TRBJ1-6
TGTGCCAGCAGCGAAACAGGGGACCCTTATAATTCACCCCTCCACTTT
CASSETGDPYNSPLHF
>TRBV19|-|-|TRBJ1-2
TGTGCCAGTAGTCCCCTCAGGGATGACTATGGCTACACCTTC
CASSPLRDDYGYTF
>TRBV7-2|TRBD1|once|TRBJ1-2
TGTGCCAGCAGCACACCGGGACAGGGAGACTATGGCTACACCTTC
CASSTPGQGDYGYTF
>TRBV7-2|TRBD1|-|TRBJ1-3
TGTGCCAGCAGCTCGGGACAGGGGCTCGGAAACACCATATATTTT
CASSSGQGLGNTIYF
>TRBV13|TRBD2|-|TRBJ2-1
TGTGCCAGCAGCACATGGACTAGCGGAGAGCAGTTCTTC
CASSTWTSGEQFF
>TRBV18|TRBD1|-|TRBJ2-1
TGTGCCAGCTCGCCACCGGGACAGGGAAAGTGGTCCTACAATGAGCAGTTCTTC
CASSPPGQGKWSYNEQFF
>TRBV6-1|-|-|TRBJ1-1
TGTGCCAGCAGTGAATCCAGGGTGGACACTGAAGCTTTCTTT
CASSESRVDTEAFF
>TRBV28|TRBD2|-|TRBJ2-7
TGTGCCAGCAGTCCCCCCGGACTAGCGGGGGGGCGGGGATACGAGCAGTACTTC
CASSPPGLAGGRGYEQYF
>TRBV6-1|TRBD1|once|TRBJ1-6
TGTGCCAGCAGTGAAGGGCGAGGACAGGCGATTTTTAAGGGGGGTTCACCCCTCCACTTT
CASSEGRGQAIFKGGSPLHF
>TRBV10-3|-|once|TRBJ1-5
TGTGCCATCAGTGGCGGGGGGTCGGCTCAGCCCCAGCATTTT
CAISGGGSAQPQHF
>TRBV10-3|-|-|TRBJ1-1
TGTGCCATCAGTCCCGGGGGTATGAACACTGAAGCTTTCTTT
CAISPGGMNTEAFF
>TRBV7-6|TRBD1|-|TRBJ2-7
TGTGCCAGCAGCCAAGGGGGCGGAACCTACGAGCAGTACTTC
CASSQGGGTYEQYF
>TRBV18|TRBD1|-|TRBJ1-2
TGTGCCAGCTCACCACCCGGGACAGGGAGGGTGAGCTATGGCTACACCTTC
CASSPPGTGRVSYGYTF
>TRBV5-1|TRBD1|once|TRBJ1-3
TGCGCCAGCAGCGGTGAACCGGGACAGACTGGAAACACCATATATTTT
CASSGEPGQTGNTIYF
>TRBV5-1|TRBD1|-|TRBJ2-6
TGCGCCAGCAGCTTGGGGGCCAGGACAGGGGGCTTGTCAGGGGCCAACGTCCTGACTTTC
CASSLGARTGGLSGANVLTF
>TRBV6-1|-|-|TRBJ1-2
TGTGCCAGCAGTGATTCCGGGGGCTACACCTTC
CASSDSGGYTF
>TRBV2|TRBD1|-|TRBJ1-2
TGTGCCAGCAGGGGGGGACAGGTCGTTAACTATGGCTACACCTTC
CASRGGQVVNYGYTF
>TRBV5-1|-|-|TRBJ1-2
TGCGCCAGCAGCTTGGCCGAGGCGCCTTTCTATGGCTACACCTTC
CASSLAEAPFYGYTF
>TRBV3-1/TRBV3-2|-|-|TRBJ1-5
TGTGCCAGCAGCCAAGGGCAGGGTTTTGGCAATCAGCCCCAGCATTTT
CASSQGQGFGNQPQHF
>TRBV7-9|-|-|TRBJ1-1
TGTGCCAGCAGCTTAGACGGAGGGATGAACACTGAAGCTTTCTTT
CASSLDGGMNTEAFF
>TRBV6-5|-|-|TRBJ2-5
TGTGCCAGCAGTCGAGAGCCCGCAACCCAGTACTTC
CASSREPATQYF
>TRBV30|-|-|TRBJ2-6
TGTGCCTGGAGTGTACGGGCTGGGGCCAACGTCCTGACTTTC
CAWSVRAGANVLTF